This TCR beta chain was captured in a study of shared clonotypes between healthy human individuals. The wider study: The study used three CD4 naive, three CD4 memory, two CD8 naive and one CD8 memory plate per donor.

Genomic DNA from each subset was divided evenly over several immunoSEQ plates. TCRdb keeps only in-frame clones here, not all; method: immunoSEQ multiplex PCR. The repertoire includes millions of clones, approximately 95% of them detected once, and around 0.13% sits in the top ten. There are 15 residues in the CDR3. CDR1 SGDLS and CDR2 YYNGEE come from the germline V gene. Trimming shortened V by 0 bases and J by 0 bases, and 10 bases separated the two germline ends. With regard to this clone: The same CDR3 can be traced to other DNA sequences in this sample.

This chain uses TRBV9 with TRBJ2-7, with unresolved D. The receptor was isolated from a man aged 18 to 30 in good health. Sample: naive CD4+ T cells sorted from blood. Indicated subset: CD45RA+ positively selected. CDR3 nucleotide sequence: TGTGCCAGCAGCGTAGATGAGAGGAGCTCCTACGAGCAGTACTTC. Encoded protein: CASSVDERSSYEQYF. Together with reference TRBV9 and TRBJ2-7, the CDR3 gives the full variable domain: DSGVTQTPKHLITATGQRVTLRCSPRSGDLSVYWYQQSLDQGLQFLIQYYNGEERAKGNILERFSAQQFPDLHSELNLSSLELGDSALYFCASSVDERSSYEQYFGPGTRLTVT.